Sequencing of this TCR beta chain was carried out in a study of glioma-infiltrating T cells. Trimming removed 1 base from V and 5 bases from J, with 8 bases in between. The germline V gene has CDR1 MNHNS and CDR2 SASEGT. This CDR3 region has 13 residues. This clonotype has a count of ten or more. As yet, its antigen is unknown. Study conclusions and caveats: Only very few CDR3 sequences appeared in both tissue and blood. Tissue-blood divergence was below expectation in non-neoplastic patients, above in gliomas.

TCR alpha and beta CDR3 regions were amplified from RNA using iRepertoire nested multiplex PCR. For one-step reverse transcription and amplification, roughly 95-450 ng of tissue mRNA or PBMC total RNA was used. TCRdb processed the multiplex PCR reads anew with MiXCR; each CDR3 protein has one entry. The sample lists about 110,000 distinct CDR3 sequences; less than 30% were seen once. The sample consisted of glioma tissue, nonneoplastic brain tissue, or PBMCs (not recorded which). The J gene is TRBJ1-1, the V gene TRBV6-1; D is undetermined. The sequence derives from a human donor with low-grade glioma or glioblastoma, undergoing nonglioma brain surgery, or in good health (not recorded which). CDR3 bases: TGTGCCAGCAGTGAAGAGGGAGGGACTGAAGCTTTCTTT. Translation: CASSEEGGTEAFF.